The T cell receptor (beta chain) under discussion was sequenced for a study of post-analysis software for immune sequencing data (dated by TCRdb to 2014 to 2015). A note on the overall study: Disease courses on record covered relapsing-remitting, secondary progressive and progressive-relapsing multiple sclerosis, though some patients had no subtype annotation. A subset of samples was prepared in parallel using single-end sample barcoding, then pooled and co-amplified after Illumina adapter ligation. The multiple sclerosis patient repertoires were compared with 10 or so previously published healthy control repertoires from donors aged roughly 6 to 25 years.

As regards this clonotype: Its antigen is unknown. No quality values exist for individual bases; no much larger clone is one base distant.

The sample's time point label, in plain terms: second blood draw from one MS patient after hematopoietic stem cell transplantation. TCR beta repertoires were profiled from peripheral blood of more than ten young patients with multiple sclerosis to demonstrate the VDJtools post-analysis software. The multiple sclerosis patients were children and adolescents between roughly 6 and 16 years of age. The library was prepared using PCR. The sequencing machine was an Illumina HiSeq 2500. To reduce PCR and sequencing biases, unique molecular identifiers were built into the TCR beta cDNA libraries. Some 500,000 cDNA molecules were obtained for every 1 to 10 million input T cells, so each molecule roughly corresponded to one T cell. The patient libraries were prepared and sequenced using the same protocol as the earlier healthy control dataset. Within a given batch, samples were prepared together, multiplexed and sequenced on the same HiSeq lane. Per the source publication's procedure: Raw barcoded reads were processed with MIGEC, discarding single-read molecular identifier groups before consensus assembly and CDR3 extraction. VDJtools was used for post-analysis of the clonotype tables, with diversity normalized by down-sampling every dataset to the smallest sample size. In repertoire overlap clustering, CDR3 amino acid sequences, but not nucleotide sequences, were matched to correct batch-related cross-sample contamination. The raw public reads went through TCRdb reprocessing: fastp at Q25, MiXCR clone calling, in-frame beta chains kept. Each entry is one CDR3 protein sequence, shown with its most common DNA and genes. TCRdb, rather than the study authors, made the V and J calls. Here the sample has roughly 160,000 distinct CDR3 sequences; 35% to 40% occur a single time. The ten largest clones capture 25% to 35% of the sample.

Points the paper makes about the study in general: Significantly lower normalized Chao1 diversity was found in multiple sclerosis patients than in controls, suggesting substantial peripheral T-cell clonal expansion. Direct clustering with F measure revealed strong co-clustering of samples prepared in the same batch, which led to a batch-effect correction. The multiple sclerosis patient group was slightly younger than the control group.

This TCR was sampled from a girl aged 5-17 years with multiple sclerosis. Donor details come from another sample of the same person, matched by shared clones. The sequences come from blood, collected after autologous hematopoietic stem cell transplantation.

The CDR3 reads as follows: CASSLPGGRTQYF. In nucleotides, the sequence is TGTGCCAGCAGTCTACCAGGGGGGAGGACCCAGTACTTC. The rearranged chain carries TRBV27 and TRBJ2-7; a weak D assignment points to TRBD1 (7 bases agree). The end of the DNA is better explained by TRBJ2-5, so the J call may be wrong. The germline V gene (reference sequence) gives CDR1 as MNHEY and CDR2 as SMNVEV. From the cysteine up to the phenylalanine, the CDR3 has a length of 13 residues. Only the CDR3 DNA stays, 39 bases, in frame from base 1.